The source of this T cell receptor beta chain is a study of T cells after posttransplantation cyclophosphamide. CDR1 MNHNS and CDR2 SASEGT come from the germline V gene. Losses at the gene ends were 6 bases for V and 0 bases for J; bases not matched to a gene: 2. The CDR3 is 15 amino acids. Only in-frame clones appear in the TCRdb table, and some are missing; sequencing was by immunoSEQ multiplex PCR. The sample carries about 42,000 clones, about 92% recorded once. Treatment was busulfan-fludarabine conditioning, a marrow graft, and cyclophosphamide on days +3 and +4. The origin of this receptor is a male patient between 55 and 70 years old who received an allogeneic stem cell transplant from a related donor and was CMV-positive. Some T cells may be provided by the graft donor. Sequenced material: PBMCs, taken about 64 days after allogeneic stem cell transplant with posttransplant cyclophosphamide. The chain employs TRBV6-1 and TRBJ2-6; 7 nucleotides align to TRBD1. The CDR3 reads CASRTGASGANVLTF. CDR3 sequence (DNA): TGTGCCAGCAGAACAGGGGCCTCTGGGGCCAACGTCCTGACTTTC.